The rows below give T cell receptor beta chains drawn from one sample of a study of regulatory T cells in long-lasting Graves disease. Each CDR3 protein is one row after TCRdb ran MiXCR on the multiplex PCR reads. This sample has 350,000 to 500,000 distinct CDR3 sequences, with over 20% found just once. This sample comprised peripheral blood mononuclear cells (PBMCs), obtained when the disease was refractory, from a patient treated with antithyroid drugs. These receptors were collected from a female donor with Graves disease. Both conserved end residues are trimmed from each CDR3.

V gene | CDR3 protein
TRBV5-5 | ASSLEFSYEQY
TRBV2 | ASSDGPGANVLT
TRBV27 | ASSGGGPAYEQY
TRBV6-2/TRBV6-3 | ASSYGIGTQY
TRBV28 | ASTVTNFYGYT
TRBV6-9 | ASSYVLSRNEKLF
TRBV20-1 | SGRVGQNLYEQY
TRBV19 | ASRQGRGQNLRCEQY
TRBV28 | ASSLLRRGYGYT
TRBV5-1 | ASSLVPGGFGTAGELF
TRBV20-1 | SARASGSTGELF
TRBV24-1 | ATSDSEGLADHNEQF
TRBV7-6 | ASSNSLSATSTEAF
TRBV28 | ASIAGVGSGANVLT
TRBV7-3 | ASSLTPTDTQY
TRBV6-1 | ASTVGFLYEQY
TRBV20-1 | SARGSGLANQETQY
TRBV28 | ASTFAAGGLNSPLH
TRBV28 | ASTLTSGGPLEQY
TRBV15 | ATSRGRTQISNQPQH
TRBV28 | ASSLGGVTGNTIY
TRBV11-2 | ASRRELGETQY
TRBV19 | ASRKPGQQNTEAF
TRBV3-1 | ASSLGLSGRLDEQY
TRBV20-1 | SARELARTDTQY
TRBV10-2 | ASRQGVYTEAF
TRBV6-2/TRBV6-3 | ASRRIGYEQY
TRBV28 | ASSWPTTGTLSYEQY
TRBV5-1 | ASSLEVGRGAETQY
TRBV11-3 | ASTLDHTSYGYT
TRBV5-6 | ASSSRTGSDTQY
TRBV6-1 | ASRDGGKGNEQF
TRBV4-2 | ASSPRTGWNTGELF
TRBV7-9 | ASTGPRNIQY
TRBV27 | ASSAPTGKQF
TRBV6-1 | ASSEDFTGF
TRBV27 | ASSYGQGGSPLH
TRBV6-1 | ASSEWGYTEAF
TRBV2 | ASSVRHLNQPQH
TRBV27 | ASRRVGETQY
TRBV5-1 | ASSQGHRVDEQY
TRBV4-1 | ASSPRGLAGAEQY
TRBV7-8 | ASSYDNTENIQY
TRBV11-1 | ASSLQPRSYEQY
TRBV3-1 | ASSHPGQGYEQY
TRBV5-1 | ASSSSRSDTQY
TRBV2 | ASSPSLKPQY
TRBV7-2 | ASSFLLAGGPGGEQY
TRBV7-7 | ASSTDRASGETQY
TRBV19 | ASSLSGTGYQPQH
TRBV28 | ASTRVVQALGYT
TRBV12-3/TRBV12-4 | ASRSPGQSTDTQY
TRBV7-7 | ASSLSSGSAGELF